The 19 T cell receptor beta chains below come from one sample, sequenced in a study of blood T cells in healthy people across ages. Then a second PCR, running roughly 7 to 11 cycles, was carried out with a sample-barcoded 5' primer and a J-beta primer mix. TCRdb fed the 5' RACE reads into MiXCR, producing one record per CDR3 protein. Found here are around 1,900,000 distinct CDR3 sequences, around 42% of them singletons; the top ten hold 23%. Sequencing was carried out using blood. The receptors were sampled from a human donor in good health.

The chain uses TRBV29-1 and TRBJ2-5; TRBD2 might be the D (6 bases). Germline-derived CDR1 and CDR2 are SQVTM and ANQGSEA. This CDR3 is built from 18 residues. V was pared by 3 bases and J by 2 bases, with 25 bases between. The CDR3 region has the DNA TGCAGCGTTGACTTGGAGGGGAAGAATCGGGGTCAACAAGAGACCCAGTACTTC. Translating gives CSVDLEGKNRGQQETQYF.

The V gene is TRBV3-1, the J gene TRBJ2-5; weak D call: TRBD1 (6 bases). The assigned J gene may be wrong: the sequence end matches TRBJ2-7 better. Germline-derived CDR1 and CDR2 are LGHDT and YNNKEL (reference sequence). CDR3 length equals 13 residues. The DNA for the CDR3 is TGTGCCAGCAGCCCGGGACATGTCTACGAGCAGTACTTC. Amino acids: CASSPGHVYEQYF.

The table lists this clonotype with a few counts. The chain has TRBV15 and TRBJ1-5; D gene unclear. Per the germline V gene, CDR1 is LNHNV and CDR2 is YYDKDF (reference sequence). The CDR3 covers 14 residues. The V and J ends lost 1 base and 2 bases respectively, with 6 bases between them. The CDR3 here is CATSRVTGNQPQHF. Here the CDR3 DNA reads TGTGCCACCAGCAGAGTAACAGGCAATCAGCCCCAGCATTTT.

This clonotype was observed a few times. This rearrangement joins TRBV27 to TRBJ2-7, with D possibly being TRBD1 (5 bases). Germline V gene lookup returns CDR1 MNHEY and CDR2 SMNVEV (reference sequence). The CDR3 has 13 residues. Trimming took off 6 bases at V and 3 bases at J, with 12 bases between the two ends. The CDR3 DNA is TGTGCCAGCAGCTCGACAGTCAACTACGAGCAGTACTTC. Residues: CASSSTVNYEQYF.

The chain joins TRBV7-2 to TRBJ1-6; the D is unclear. Germline CDR1 reads SGHTA; CDR2 reads FQGNSA. Trimming stripped 1 base from V and 6 bases from J, with 19 bases between. The CDR3 extends over 18 amino acids. The CDR3 reads CASSLEYSQPGSNSPLHF. The CDR3 DNA reads TGTGCCAGCAGCTTAGAGTACAGCCAACCCGGTAGTAATTCACCCCTCCACTTT.

In its sample, this clonotype was seen many times. The rearrangement uses TRBV12-3 or TRBV12-4 and TRBJ2-7; TRBD1 matches 11 bases. This CDR3 has 13 residues. V gave up 5 bases and J gave up 7 bases; unmatched junction bases: 4. The CDR3 DNA follows: TGTGCCAGCAGTACCGGGACAGGGGGGGAGCAGTACTTC. Translation: CASSTGTGGEQYF.

In regard to this clonotype: This may stem from a read error, because a much larger clone lies one nucleotide away. This chain uses TRBV4-3 with TRBJ2-7; D remains unclear. Germline CDR1 reads LGHNA; CDR2 reads YSLEER. Trimming took off 3 bases at V and 6 bases at J, with 9 bases between the two ends. The CDR3 spans 12 residues. DNA of the CDR3: TGCGCCAGCAGCCATTTCGCAGGCGAGCAGTACTTC. Translating gives CASSHFAGEQYF.

The V call is TRBV20-1, the J call TRBJ2-1; D gene unclear. This CDR3 has 15 amino acids. The V end lost 1 base, the J end lost 3 bases, and 13 bases lay between the germline ends. From germline, CDR1 is DFQATT and CDR2 SNEGSKA (reference sequence). The CDR3 DNA sequence: TGCAGTGCTAGAGGCCCCCGTAAGGGCTACAATGAGCAGTTCTTC. Translation gives CSARGPRKGYNEQFF.

The chain couples TRBV4-1 to TRBJ2-1, with 9 bases lining up with TRBD1. Losses at the gene ends were 3 bases for V and 3 bases for J; bases not matched to a gene: 15. The CDR3 runs 19 residues. CDR1 and CDR2 from the germline V gene are MGHRA and YSYEKL. The CDR3 loop reads CASSHQKGGDRGYYNEQFF. CDR3 nucleotide sequence: TGCGCCAGCAGCCATCAAAAAGGGGGTGACAGGGGGTACTACAATGAGCAGTTCTTC.

The chain uses TRBV27 and TRBJ2-1; D gene unclear. The germline V gene encodes CDR1 MNHEY and CDR2 SMNVEV (reference sequence). The CDR3 has 14 amino acids. Trimming took 9 bases from V and 6 from J, leaving 18 bases between them. The CDR3 nucleotides are TGTGCCAGTAATACTTGGACGCAACCCAATGAGCAGTTCTTC. It is translated as CASNTWTQPNEQFF.

The gene calls are TRBV4-3 and TRBJ1-5; D gene unclear. V was trimmed by 0 bases and J by 7 bases, leaving 13 bases between them. Germline assignment: CDR1 LGHNA and CDR2 YSLEER. The CDR3 is 15 residues long. The CDR3 DNA reads TGCGCCAGCAGCCAAGATGTCGCAGCCCGGCAGCCCCAGCATTTT. Translated, it gives CASSQDVAARQPQHF.

This chain uses TRBV6-2 or TRBV6-3 with TRBJ1-2; D is uncertain. The germline V gene has CDR1 MNHEY and CDR2 SVGEGT. V was trimmed by 2 bases and J by 11 bases, leaving 15 bases between them. The CDR3 is 13 residues long. This CDR3 reads CASSYPGRKSYTF. The CDR3 DNA follows: TGTGCCAGCAGTTACCCCGGACGGAAATCTTACACCTTC.

The sample holds a few counts of this clonotype. V and J are TRBV28 and TRBJ1-3, with a possible D match to TRBD1 (6 bases). Trimming left V 4 bases short and J 2 bases short, with 9 bases between. In germline, CDR1 is MDHEN, CDR2 SYDVKM. The length of the CDR3 is 14 residues. The CDR3 DNA follows: TGTGCCAGCAGTTCACAGGGTACTGGAAACACCATATATTTT. Residues: CASSSQGTGNTIYF.

This clonotype came up a few times. This rearrangement joins TRBV13 to TRBJ2-7; the match to TRBD1 covers 7 bases. Germline V gene lookup returns CDR1 PRHDT and CDR2 FYEKMQ (reference sequence). CDR3 length: 12 amino acids. V gave up 3 bases and J gave up 7 bases; unmatched junction bases: 3. CDR3 protein: CASSLDRSEQYF. The CDR3 nucleotides are TGTGCCAGCAGCTTGGACAGGTCGGAGCAGTACTTC.

The rearrangement uses TRBV14 and TRBJ2-5; maybe TRBD2 (7 bases). The V gene lost 6 bases and the J gene lost 5 bases, with 16 bases spanning the gap. The CDR3 loop spans 14 amino acids. Germline V CDR1 and CDR2: SGHDN, FVKESK. The CDR3 DNA sequence: TGTGCCAGCAGTCACCCTGCGGGGGCGGAGACCCAGTACTTC. Its protein is CASSHPAGAETQYF.

About this clonotype: Mismatch with germline at one junction end may stem from a read error. V is TRBV28 and J is TRBJ2-7; D is ambiguous. In germline, CDR1 is MDHEN, CDR2 SYDVKM. The CDR3 spans 14 residues. The CDR3 loop reads CASTLSGSMARQYF. The CDR3 DNA is TGTGCCAGCACTTTATCCGGGTCCATGGCGCGGCAGTACTTC.

The gene calls are TRBV6-5 and TRBJ2-5; possibly TRBD1 or TRBD2 for D (5 bases each). This CDR3 has 15 residues. Germline V gene data show CDR1 as MNHEY and CDR2 as SVGAGI. V lost 5 bases and J 1 base, leaving 14 bases between the germline ends. The CDR3 bases are TGTGCCAGCAGTAACCCGGGACGGACCCAAGAGACCCAGTACTTC. This codes for CASSNPGRTQETQYF.

This clonotype was seen ten or more times. The chain couples TRBV6-1 to TRBJ2-5; a weak D match, TRBD2 (5 bases). Between the trimmed V and J ends, which lost 6 bases and 2 bases, there was a span of 10 bases. The V gene's germline CDR1 is MNHNS and CDR2 SASEGT. This CDR3 is built from 13 residues. DNA of the CDR3: TGTGCCAGCAGAGTGACGGGACAAGAGACCCAGTACTTC. It translates to CASRVTGQETQYF.

With regard to this clonotype: A much larger clone is a single base away; this may be a read error. The V and J genes are TRBV20-1 and TRBJ2-3, with a possible D match to TRBD1 (6 bases). CDR1 is DFQATT, CDR2 SNEGSKA, per germline (reference sequence). The CDR3 contains 15 residues. The CDR3 DNA is TGCAGTGCTGCGATCCGGACAGCTCTCACAGATACGCGGTATTTT. It encodes CSAAIRTALTDTRYF.